This entry concerns a single TCR beta chain. V was cut by 4 bases and J by 5 bases, with 11 bases left in between. The CDR3 has 12 residues. Germline assignment: CDR1 SQVTM and CDR2 ANQGSEA. Treatment denoted: oral pan-JAK inhibitor, 5-10 mg twice daily. The sequencing template was cDNA reverse transcribed from extracted RNA. Only in-frame clones appear in the TCRdb table, and some are missing; sequencing was by immunoSEQ multiplex PCR. The sample holds about 270,000 clones, 60% seen once. The sample comes from a study of CD8+ T cells in alopecia areata. The starting material was CD4+ T cells sorted from blood, obtained around week 53, from a patient treated with tofacitinib. V gene TRBV29-1 combines with J gene TRBJ2-5; D call uncertain. The TCR was taken from a human donor with alopecia areata. In DNA, the CDR3 is TGCAGCGTTGCGGATCTGGGGGAGACCCAGTACTTC. This codes for CSVADLGETQYF.